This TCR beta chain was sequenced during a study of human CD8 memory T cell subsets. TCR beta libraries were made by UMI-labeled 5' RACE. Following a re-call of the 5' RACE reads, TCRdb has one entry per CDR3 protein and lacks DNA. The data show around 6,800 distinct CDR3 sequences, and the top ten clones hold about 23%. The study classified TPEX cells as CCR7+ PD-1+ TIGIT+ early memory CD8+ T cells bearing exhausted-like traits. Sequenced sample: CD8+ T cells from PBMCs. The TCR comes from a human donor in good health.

CDR3 residues: CASSQDRGAAYEQYF. The chain couples TRBV4-1 to TRBJ2-7. There are 15 residues in the CDR3. CDR1 and CDR2 (germline): MGHRA, YSYEKL.